This TCR beta chain was captured in a study of T-cell reconstitution after alpha-beta-depleted transplantation in children. This CDR3 has 12 amino acids. CDR1 is SSHAT and CDR2 is FNYEAQ in the germline V gene (reference sequence). Unique molecular identifiers were incorporated into the prepared TCRbeta library. A single record per CDR3 protein comes from TCRdb applying MiXCR to the PCR reads. The sample has hundreds of thousands of distinct CDR3 sequences, 10% to 15% seen once. Study-wide results and limits: Some patients' high day-60 TCRbeta diversity was traced to surviving recipient T cells and thymic progenitors. About two months after transplant, alpha-beta T cells reportedly came from several hundred expanded graft clones. The main origin of T-cell counts and diversity one year after transplant was newly produced T cells.

This clonotype was counted at least ten times. Its antigen remains unknown. Its ends do not fully match the called genes, so a read error is possible. The TCR originated in a male patient younger than 18 who had a stem cell transplant for acute myeloid leukemia, so the T cells may come from the graft donor. The sample in question was PBMCs, mostly from graft donor cells, obtained 360 days after TCRalphabeta/CD19-depleted stem cell transplant. V gene TRBV7-7 combines with J gene TRBJ2-1; 7 bases match TRBD2. The chain's CDR3 is CASSLPGGEQFF. The CDR3, as DNA: TGTGCTAGCAGCTTACCGGGAGGCGAGCAGTTCTTC.